This TCR beta chain is drawn from a study of cytomegalovirus exposure and HLA in healthy donors. Findings and caveats of the study: In vitro data verified three CMV-associated chains as specific for CMV antigens. An observed cluster of highly shared sequence variants was recorded as a likely sequencing artifact. Later on, an analysis showed TCR association rates differing by HLA locus, with DRB1 the most and HLA-C the fewest.

PCR was performed using 60 Vbeta and 13 Jbeta primers. Profiling relied on immunoSEQ multiplex PCR, and the TCRdb table lists in-frame clones only, not all of them. Among tens of thousands of clones listed, 80% to 90% were seen once. Germline trimming cut 9 bases from V and 1 base from J; bases unmatched to any gene: 6. CDR3 size: 14 residues. Germline V lookup: CDR1 SNHLY, CDR2 FYNNEI. This clone was seen only a few times. Its cognate antigen is unknown. The chain uses TRBV2 and TRBJ1-1, with TRBD1 identical over 9 bases. The receptor comes from a human donor in good health. The specimen sequenced was PBMCs. The CDR3 reads CARETGGRNTEAFF. The CDR3 region has the DNA TGTGCCAGGGAAACAGGGGGCAGGAACACTGAAGCTTTCTTT. The variable domain in full, completed from reference TRBV2 and TRBJ1-1, reads EPEVTQTPSHQVTQMGQEVILRCVPISNHLYFYWYRQILGQKVEFLVSFYNNEISEKSEIFDDQFSVERPDGSNFTLKIRSTKLEDSAMYFCARETGGRNTEAFFGQGTRLTVV.